These 17 T cell receptor beta chains were sequenced from one sample in a study of T cell repertoires in cytomegalovirus infection. Which antigens these TCRs recognize remains unknown. TCRdb reanalysed the reads using MiXCR and keeps one entry per CDR3 protein. This table holds 40,000 to 55,000 distinct CDR3 sequences, about 20% found once. This material consisted of CD8+ T cells from cultured PBMCs, taken from culture after CMV antigen stimulation. These receptors were collected from a human donor in good health (CMV status not recorded). Some clones in this sample may be carry-over from other donors' samples.

The chain recombines TRBV12-3 or TRBV12-4 with TRBJ1-1; D is undetermined. V lost 2 bases and J 3 bases, leaving 7 bases between the germline ends. The CDR3 runs 13 residues. The DNA for the CDR3 is TGTGCCAGCAGTTTATCGACGCACACTGAAGCTTTCTTT. The encoded protein is CASSLSTHTEAFF.

This clonotype was seen more than once but under ten times. The rearrangement links TRBV20-1 to TRBJ1-2, with a possible D match to TRBD1 (5 bases). The V gene lost 7 bases and the J gene lost 3 bases, with 27 bases spanning the gap. Germline values: CDR1 DFQATT, CDR2 SNEGSKA (reference sequence). This CDR3 has 17 residues. CDR3 region: CSVTELGLSLRDYGYTF. DNA for the CDR3: TGCAGTGTAACAGAACTGGGACTCTCCCTGAGGGACTATGGCTACACCTTC.

This clonotype was counted ten times or more. The chain couples TRBV6-2 or TRBV6-3 to TRBJ2-3; D is unresolved. The CDR3 is 13 residues long. CDR1 MNHEY and CDR2 SVGEGT come from the germline V gene. V was trimmed by 0 bases and J by 4 bases, leaving 5 bases between them. For the CDR3, the DNA is TGTGCCAGCAGTTACTCTGGGCCAGATACGCAGTATTTT. This codes for CASSYSGPDTQYF.

This clonotype was counted a few times. The chain links TRBV7-6 to TRBJ2-1, with D maybe TRBD2 (5 bases). This CDR3 is built from 15 residues. Between the trimmed V and J ends, which lost 5 bases and 2 bases, there was a span of 13 bases. CDR1 and CDR2 from the germline V gene are SGHVS and FNYEAQ. This chain's CDR3 is CASSQTKRTYNEQFF. CDR3 nucleotides: TGTGCCAGCAGCCAGACTAAGCGGACCTACAATGAGCAGTTCTTC.

J is TRBJ2-1 and V is TRBV4-3; possible D gene TRBD2, 5 bases. Germline V lookup: CDR1 LGHNA, CDR2 YSLEER. The V end was cut by 3 bases, the J end by 6 bases, with 9 bases between. This CDR3 comprises 13 residues. CDR3 nucleotide sequence: TGCGCCAGCAGCCAGGAAAGCGGCAATGAGCAGTTCTTC. This encodes CASSQESGNEQFF.

The chain couples TRBV7-8 to TRBJ1-1; D not certain. V dropped 1 base and J dropped 5 bases, with 17 bases sitting between them. Germline-derived CDR1 and CDR2 are SGHVS and FQNEAQ. This CDR3 region has 16 residues. This chain's CDR3 is CASSLGWTPYETEAFF. The CDR3 DNA reads as TGTGCCAGCAGCTTAGGGTGGACTCCTTATGAGACTGAAGCTTTCTTT.

This clonotype has just a few counts. The rearrangement links TRBV19 to TRBJ2-1; 10 bases are a match to TRBD2. Germline CDR1 reads LNHDA; CDR2 reads SQIVND (reference sequence). Trimming at V came to 5 bases and at J to 1 base, leaving 2 bases not matched to a gene. The CDR3 contains 15 residues. The CDR3 sequence is CASSLGLASYNEQFF. The CDR3 region has the DNA TGTGCCAGTAGTCTGGGACTAGCGTCCTACAATGAGCAGTTCTTC.

This chain links TRBV7-9 with TRBJ2-7, with a weak D call TRBD2 (8 bases). Looked up from germline, CDR1 is SEHNR and CDR2 is FQNEAQ (reference sequence). V lost 5 bases and J lost 5, with 19 bases in between. The CDR3 sequence is 15 residues long. In DNA form, the CDR3 reads TGTGCCAGCAGCCCGAGCGGGAGAGGGGGCAACGAGCAGTACTTC. This codes for CASSPSGRGGNEQYF.

In its sample, this clonotype was seen many times. This chain joins TRBV5-5 and TRBJ1-5; D not resolved. The CDR3 has 16 residues. The V end was cut by 1 base, the J end by 0 bases, with 11 bases between. Per germline, CDR1 SGHKS and CDR2 YYEKEE (reference sequence). CDR3 residues: CASSLTQTYSNQPQHF. The CDR3, as DNA: TGTGCCAGCAGCTTGACACAGACTTATAGCAATCAGCCCCAGCATTTT.

V and J are TRBV11-3 and TRBJ2-7, with a weak D call TRBD1 (5 bases). The CDR3 sequence is 17 residues long. Germline V CDR1 and CDR2: SGHNT, YENEEA. V lost 1 base, J lost 0 bases, and 16 bases lay in between. CDR3 loop: CASSLGMAGHPSYEQYF. The CDR3 DNA is TGTGCCAGCAGCTTAGGAATGGCAGGACATCCCTCCTACGAGCAGTACTTC.

The chain uses TRBV7-6 and TRBJ2-1, with 12 positions matching TRBD2. Losses at the gene ends were 3 bases for V and 2 bases for J; bases not matched to a gene: 2. In germline, CDR1 is SGHVS, CDR2 FNYEAQ. The length of the CDR3 is 16 residues. In DNA form, the CDR3 reads TGTGCCAGCAGCTTCTCTAGCGGGAGGGCCTACAATGAGCAGTTCTTC. It encodes CASSFSSGRAYNEQFF.

This clonotype has a handful of counts. The V call is TRBV6-5, the J call TRBJ2-2, with D perhaps TRBD2 (5 bases). The germline CDR1 and CDR2 sequences are MNHEY and SVGAGI. Trimming pared 3 bases from V and 0 bases from J, leaving 8 bases between. The CDR3 length is 15 residues. The CDR3 protein is CASSYTRANTGELFF. CDR3 DNA sequence: TGTGCCAGCAGTTATACGAGGGCGAACACCGGGGAGCTGTTTTTT.

The genes are TRBV6-2 or TRBV6-3 and TRBJ2-1; no reliable D call. In germline, CDR1 is MNHEY, CDR2 SVGEGT. The CDR3 length is 13 residues. The V end lost 7 bases, the J end lost 0 bases, and 7 bases lay between the germline ends. CDR3 coding DNA: TGTGCCAGCATCCCGGACTCCTACAATGAGCAGTTCTTC. Translated: CASIPDSYNEQFF.

The sample holds one count of this clonotype. The chain is built from TRBV7-2 and TRBJ2-1, with TRBD2 as a possible D gene (6 bases). Trimming shortened V by 5 bases and J by 7 bases, and 15 bases separated the two germline ends. Germline CDR1 SGHTA, CDR2 FQGNSA. This CDR3 region has 14 residues. This CDR3 is CASSTGPGDNEQFF. CDR3 nucleotides: TGTGCCAGCAGCACGGGGCCGGGGGATAATGAGCAGTTCTTC.

The chain uses TRBV7-4 and TRBJ1-6; D possibly corresponds to TRBD1 (5 bases). CDR1 and CDR2 from the germline V gene are SGHVT and SQSDAQ. This CDR3 is built from 19 residues. V dropped 7 bases and J dropped 0 bases, with 22 bases sitting between them. This chain's CDR3 is CASTDLQVSTSSYNSPLHF. CDR3 bases: TGTGCCAGCACCGACCTACAGGTTTCCACGAGCTCCTATAATTCACCCCTCCACTTT.

This rearrangement joins TRBV7-9 to TRBJ2-5; 7 nucleotides match TRBD1. V shed 5 bases, J shed 2 bases, and the junction held 5 bases outside the gene matches. This CDR3 contains 14 residues. Germline V gives CDR1 SEHNR, CDR2 FQNEAQ (reference sequence). CDR3 in amino acids: CASSRTGQQETQYF. The CDR3 DNA follows: TGTGCCAGCAGCCGAACGGGACAGCAAGAGACCCAGTACTTC. The full variable domain, its missing parts supplied by reference TRBV7-9 and TRBJ2-5, is DTGVSQNPRHKITKRGQNVTFRCDPISEHNRLYWYRQTLGQGPEFLTYFQNEAQLEKSRLLSDRFSAERPKGSFSTLEIQRTEQGDSAMYLCASSRTGQQETQYFGPGTRLLVL.

The chain is built from TRBV28 and TRBJ2-7; a weak D match, TRBD2 (5 bases). V was shortened by 4 bases and J by 1 base, with 8 bases between the two germline ends. Germline V gene data show CDR1 as MDHEN and CDR2 as SYDVKM. The CDR3 contains 13 residues. The CDR3 loop is CASSSGSSYEQYF. The CDR3 DNA is TGTGCCAGCAGTTCGGGATCTTCCTACGAGCAGTACTTC.